One and the same sample provided the 29 T cell receptor beta chains below, sequenced in a study of T-cell reconstitution after alpha-beta-depleted transplantation in children. Preparation of the TCRbeta library used unique molecular identifiers. TCRdb ran MiXCR on the PCR reads and lists one entry per CDR3 protein. The table records about 540,000 distinct CDR3 sequences, around 20% of them present only once. The sequencing here drew on PBMCs from the stem cell graft donor, taken from the stem cell graft. The source is a human donor who donated a stem cell graft to a child with acute lymphoblastic leukemia.

This clonotype occurred a few times. The chain combines TRBV14 with TRBJ2-1, with TRBD2 identical over 11 bases. There are 20 residues in the CDR3. From germline, CDR1 is SGHDN and CDR2 FVKESK. V lost 1 base, J lost 6 bases, and 17 bases stayed unmatched. In DNA form, the CDR3 reads TGTGCCAGCAGCCAAGTGGCTAGCGGGAGGTTCCTCTCTCTCCCCAATGAGCAGTTCTTC. Residues: CASSQVASGRFLSLPNEQFF.

The CDR3 region has the DNA TGCAGCGTTGAAGGACCTCAAATCAGAGAAGCTTTCTTT. Its translation: CSVEGPQIREAFF. The rearrangement uses TRBV29-1 and TRBJ1-1; D not certain. The CDR3 has 13 amino acids. CDR1 and CDR2 (germline): SQVTM, ANQGSEA. V lost 1 base, J lost 8 bases, and 14 bases lay in between.

The sample holds a few counts of this clonotype. The chain recombines TRBV10-3 with TRBJ2-1, with 13 positions matching TRBD2. Germline CDR1 and CDR2: ENHRY and SYGVKD. V was clipped by 2 bases and J by 4 bases; unmatched bases: 2. The CDR3 length is 16 residues. The DNA of the CDR3 is TGTGCCATCAGTGAGGGGACTAGCGGGAAATACAATGAGCAGTTCTTC. Protein sequence: CAISEGTSGKYNEQFF.

Only a few counts were recorded for this clonotype. CDR3 DNA: TGTGCCAGCAGTTTCCCCCCGAGGGGCGGCACTGAAGCTTTCTTT. Amino acid sequence: CASSFPPRGGTEAFF. The chain employs TRBV12-3 or TRBV12-4 and TRBJ1-1, with D perhaps TRBD1 (5 bases). With 3 bases removed from V and 4 bases from J, the gap between germline ends came to 15 bases. The CDR3 has 15 amino acids.

V gene TRBV3-1 combines with J gene TRBJ2-3; D not certain. The CDR3 has 16 residues. The germline gives CDR1 LGHDT, CDR2 YNNKEL (reference sequence). V shed 1 base and J shed 1 base, with 12 bases lying between them. The CDR3 DNA is TGTGCCAGCAGCCAAGGTTTGGCGAAACGCACAGATACGCAGTATTTT. Translation: CASSQGLAKRTDTQYF.

The chain is built from TRBV4-1 and TRBJ2-1; D is perhaps TRBD2 (6 bases). The V gene lost 3 bases and the J gene lost 6 bases, with 18 bases spanning the gap. The CDR3 totals 16 residues. The V gene's germline CDR1 is MGHRA and CDR2 YSYEKL. The CDR3 protein is CASSHHGTGRSNEQFF. The CDR3 nucleotides read TGCGCCAGCAGCCACCACGGGACTGGTAGGTCCAATGAGCAGTTCTTC.

This clonotype appeared a few times. The gene calls are TRBV9 and TRBJ2-7, with a weak D call TRBD2 (5 bases). Germline lookup yields CDR1 SGDLS and CDR2 YYNGEE. The CDR3 has 14 amino acids. V lost 0 bases, J lost 2 bases, and 9 bases lay in between. The CDR3 region has the DNA TGTGCCAGCAGCGTAGACAGCGGTGCCTACGAGCAGTACTTC. It codes for CASSVDSGAYEQYF. Together with reference TRBV9 and TRBJ2-7, the CDR3 gives the full variable domain: DSGVTQTPKHLITATGQRVTLRCSPRSGDLSVYWYQQSLDQGLQFLIQYYNGEERAKGNILERFSAQQFPDLHSELNLSSLELGDSALYFCASSVDSGAYEQYFGPGTRLTVT.

The chain links TRBV5-4 to TRBJ2-1; the match to TRBD2 covers 8 bases. This CDR3 has 15 amino acids. The V segment lost 5 bases and the J segment 8 bases; nucleotides outside the gene matches: 12. Germline assignment: CDR1 SGHNT and CDR2 YYREEE (reference sequence). The CDR3 region has the DNA TGTGCCAGCAGTTTTAGCGGGGAGGGTTGGCATGAGCAGTTCTTC. This codes for CASSFSGEGWHEQFF.

This clonotype was seen only once. CDR3 in amino acids: CAISIVQGYWYEQYF. In nucleotides, the CDR3 is TGTGCCATCAGTATAGTACAAGGGTACTGGTACGAGCAGTACTTC. The rearrangement links TRBV10-3 to TRBJ2-7, with unresolved D. The length of the CDR3 is 15 residues. Germline CDR1 ENHRY, CDR2 SYGVKD. Between the trimmed V and J ends, which lost 5 bases and 4 bases, there was a span of 18 bases.

This clonotype was picked up a small number of times. The chain is built from TRBV5-1 and TRBJ2-3; D not resolved. Between the trimmed V and J ends, which lost 0 bases and 2 bases, there was a span of 4 bases. The CDR3 has 13 amino acids. Germline loops: CDR1 SGHRS, CDR2 YFSETQ. DNA for the CDR3: TGCGCCAGCAGCTTGGACCCCACAGATACGCAGTATTTT. It translates to CASSLDPTDTQYF. Using reference TRBV5-1 and TRBJ2-3 for the parts outside the CDR3, the full variable domain is KAGVTQTPRYLIKTRGQQVTLSCSPISGHRSVSWYQQTPGQGLQFLFEYFSETQRNKGNFPGRFSGRQFSNSRSEMNVSTLELGDSALYLCASSLDPTDTQYFGPGTRLTVL.

The chain combines TRBV5-1 with TRBJ1-2, with D possibly matching TRBD1 (5 bases). The V gene's germline CDR1 is SGHRS and CDR2 YFSETQ. CDR3 length: 14 amino acids. V was shortened by 4 bases and J by 6 bases, with 16 bases between the two germline ends. The CDR3: CASSRRGEVDGYTF. The CDR3 DNA reads as TGCGCCAGCAGCAGACGAGGGGAAGTTGATGGCTACACCTTC.

The chain has TRBV6-5 and TRBJ1-6; D is uncertain. V was clipped by 0 bases and J by 10 bases, with 13 bases between them. Germline V gene sequence: CDR1 MNHEY, CDR2 SVGAGI. The CDR3 spans 15 residues. This chain's CDR3 is CASSYSFSRLSPLHF. The DNA of the CDR3 is TGTGCCAGCAGTTACTCATTTTCTAGACTGTCACCCCTCCACTTT.

This chain links TRBV12-3 or TRBV12-4 with TRBJ1-1; no definite D call. V lost 5 bases to trimming and J lost 1 base, with 14 bases between them. There are 15 residues in the CDR3. The CDR3 sequence: CASSVSRVSNTEAFF. CDR3 in DNA: TGTGCCAGCAGTGTTAGTCGGGTATCGAACACTGAAGCTTTCTTT.

In its sample, this clonotype was seen a few times. The chain combines TRBV11-2 with TRBJ1-1; a weak D match, TRBD1 (5 bases). Trimming removed 5 bases at V and 5 bases at J, with 18 bases between. The CDR3 extends over 15 amino acids. Germline CDR1 reads SGHAT; CDR2 reads FQNNGV. CDR3 protein: CASSRKQGLGTEAFF. CDR3 coding DNA: TGTGCCAGCAGCCGAAAGCAGGGCTTAGGAACTGAAGCTTTCTTT.

This chain links TRBV12-3 or TRBV12-4 with TRBJ1-6; TRBD1 aligns across 8 bases. The CDR3 is 14 residues long. V lost 3 bases, J lost 10 bases, and 5 bases stayed unmatched. CDR3 bases: TGTGCCAGCAGTTTCCAGGGGGCCAGCTCACCCCTCCACTTT. Protein: CASSFQGASSPLHF.

This chain uses TRBV18 with TRBJ1-2; D is possibly TRBD1 (5 bases). V was pared by 3 bases and J by 2 bases, with 10 bases between. Germline CDR1 and CDR2: KGHSH and LQKENI. The CDR3 runs to 14 residues. DNA of the CDR3: TGTGCCAGCTCACCGAATCCAGGGAACTATGGCTACACCTTC. Translation gives CASSPNPGNYGYTF.

The rearrangement joins TRBV7-6 to TRBJ2-2; 8 nucleotides match TRBD2. Germline CDR1 is SGHVS and CDR2 is FNYEAQ. V lost 5 bases, J lost 4 bases, and 12 bases stayed unmatched. The CDR3 totals 17 residues. The CDR3 here is CASSDGNGRGTTGELFF. Here the CDR3 DNA reads TGTGCCAGCAGCGACGGGAACGGGAGGGGGACCACCGGGGAGCTGTTTTTT.

The chain is built from TRBV5-1 and TRBJ2-1; 8 bases match TRBD1. Looked up from germline, CDR1 is SGHRS and CDR2 is YFSETQ. The CDR3 contains 12 residues. Trimming took 4 bases from V and 13 from J; bases not matched to a gene: 7. The CDR3 DNA reads as TGCGCCAGCAGCCCCGACAGGGGACTTCAGTTCTTC. Translating gives CASSPDRGLQFF.

The chain employs TRBV11-2 and TRBJ2-7, with D unresolved. V gave up 5 bases and J gave up 3 bases, with 14 bases separating them. CDR3 length: 14 amino acids. The germline V gene has CDR1 SGHAT and CDR2 FQNNGV. CDR3 nucleotide sequence: TGTGCCAGCAGCCCCGCCCAGAATTACTACGAGCAGTACTTC. Its protein is CASSPAQNYYEQYF.

This rearrangement joins TRBV20-1 to TRBJ2-7; D unresolved. Germline V gene lookup returns CDR1 DFQATT and CDR2 SNEGSKA (reference sequence). There are 13 residues in the CDR3. V dropped 3 bases and J dropped 2 bases, with 11 bases sitting between them. DNA for the CDR3: TGCAGTGCTAGCCGGCCCCAACCCTACGAGCAGTACTTC. It translates to CSASRPQPYEQYF.

The chain is built from TRBV4-1 and TRBJ1-2; 7 bases match TRBD1. CDR1 and CDR2 (germline): MGHRA, YSYEKL. This CDR3 region has 14 residues. V lost 2 bases, J lost 3 bases, and 3 bases stayed unmatched. The CDR3, as DNA: TGCGCCAGCAGCCAATCCAGGGGGGACTATGGCTACACCTTC. Amino acids: CASSQSRGDYGYTF.

This clonotype was detected only a few times. The V call is TRBV4-1, the J call TRBJ1-1, with D possibly TRBD1 on 5 matching bases. Looked up from germline, CDR1 is MGHRA and CDR2 is YSYEKL. The CDR3 extends over 14 amino acids. Trimming shortened V by 4 bases and J by 1 base, and 10 bases separated the two germline ends. This CDR3 is CASSPVTGNTEAFF. In nucleotides, the CDR3 is TGCGCCAGCAGCCCAGTAACAGGGAACACTGAAGCTTTCTTT.

The J gene is TRBJ2-3, the V gene TRBV6-1, with 13 bases aligning to TRBD2. The germline V gene has CDR1 MNHNS and CDR2 SASEGT. CDR3 length equals 17 residues. J was trimmed by 4 bases and V by 6 bases; bases with no gene match: 10. CDR3 residues: CASSPGLAGDGADTQYF. In nucleotides, the CDR3 is TGTGCCAGCAGCCCCGGACTAGCGGGAGACGGGGCAGATACGCAGTATTTT.

The J gene is TRBJ2-7, the V gene TRBV7-9; TRBD2 agrees at 7 bases. The CDR3 contains 15 residues. The germline gives CDR1 SEHNR, CDR2 FQNEAQ (reference sequence). After removal of 7 bases from V and 0 bases from J, the junction contained 9 bases not matched to a gene. The CDR3 bases are TGTGCCAGCACCTGGGGGGGAGGAAGCTCCTACGAGCAGTACTTC. It yields the protein CASTWGGGSSYEQYF.

This clonotype was counted a few times. The chain joins TRBV10-1 to TRBJ1-1, with D perhaps matching TRBD1 (6 bases). CDR3 size: 15 residues. Trimming removed 2 bases at V and 3 bases at J, with 13 bases between. Germline V lookup: CDR1 WNHNN, CDR2 SYGVQD (reference sequence). The CDR3 coding sequence is TGCGCCAGCAGTGAGGCAGGGGTATGGGACACTGAAGCTTTCTTT. Its translation: CASSEAGVWDTEAFF.

Only a few counts were recorded for this clonotype. The chain has TRBV5-1 and TRBJ2-3, with 8 bases that match TRBD1. From germline, CDR1 is SGHRS and CDR2 YFSETQ. The V segment lost 0 bases and the J segment 8 bases; nucleotides outside the gene matches: 11. The CDR3 consists of 16 residues. CDR3 loop: CASSLGAGQVFSTQYF. DNA for the CDR3: TGCGCCAGCAGCTTGGGTGCGGGACAGGTTTTTAGTACGCAGTATTTT.

The V call is TRBV11-2, the J call TRBJ2-1, with D hard to call. This CDR3 has 12 residues. V gave up 4 bases and J gave up 6 bases, with 7 bases separating them. From germline, CDR1 is SGHAT and CDR2 FQNNGV. The CDR3 region is CASSSFVNEQFF. The CDR3 bases are TGTGCCAGCAGCTCCTTCGTCAATGAGCAGTTCTTC.

This sequence joins TRBV27 and TRBJ2-7; TRBD2 matches 10 bases. Germline loops: CDR1 MNHEY, CDR2 SMNVEV (reference sequence). Trimming at V came to 4 bases and at J to 4 bases, leaving 7 bases not matched to a gene. The CDR3 runs 15 residues. The CDR3 loop is CASSSPSSGRYEQYF. For the CDR3, the DNA is TGTGCCAGCAGTTCCCCCAGTAGCGGGAGGTACGAGCAGTACTTC.

The rearrangement links TRBV11-1 to TRBJ1-1; D possibly corresponds to TRBD1 (6 bases). CDR3 length: 18 residues. With 7 bases removed from V and 0 bases from J, the gap between germline ends came to 24 bases. Germline-derived CDR1 and CDR2 are SGHAT and FQDESV (reference sequence). The CDR3 DNA follows: TGTGCCAGCATTTTAGGTAAAAGGACAGCTCTTTTGAACACTGAAGCTTTCTTT. This gives the protein CASILGKRTALLNTEAFF.